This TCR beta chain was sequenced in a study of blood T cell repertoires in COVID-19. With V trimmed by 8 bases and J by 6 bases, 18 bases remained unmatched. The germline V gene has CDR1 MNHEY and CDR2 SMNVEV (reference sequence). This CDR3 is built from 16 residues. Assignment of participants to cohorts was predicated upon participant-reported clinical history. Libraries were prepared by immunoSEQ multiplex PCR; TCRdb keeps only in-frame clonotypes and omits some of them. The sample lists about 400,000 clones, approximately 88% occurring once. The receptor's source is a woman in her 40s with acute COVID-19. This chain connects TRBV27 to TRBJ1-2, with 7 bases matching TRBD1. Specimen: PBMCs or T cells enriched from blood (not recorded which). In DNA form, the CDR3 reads TGTGCCAGCCGACCACGGACAGGCCACTATTCCCATGGCTACACCTTC. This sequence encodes CASRPRTGHYSHGYTF.